The present TCR beta chain was sequenced within a study of beta chain features in type 1 diabetes. The CDR3 is made up of 16 amino acids. With 8 bases clipped from V and 9 bases from J, the junction kept 14 bases outside the gene matches. Germline CDR1 is SNHLY and CDR2 is FYNNEI. Every donor provided one heparinised blood draw, which averaged about 110 mL. Purity exceeding 95% was reached by all sorted populations. All of the isolated RNA was reverse transcribed, so expressed TCRB transcripts were sequenced. The method was immunoSEQ multiplex PCR; TCRdb's version includes in-frame clones alone and lacks a portion of them. The table records 110,000 to 150,000 clones, 9.5% to 10% of them present only once. Points on this clone: Its antigen is unknown.

General observations from the study: Possibly, sequencing cDNA over-represented cells that had high TCR expression levels.

The TCR comes from a woman in her 40s in good health. The chain combines TRBV2 with TRBJ1-6, with 9 positions matching TRBD1. Input material: central memory CD4+ T cells from blood. CDR3 loop: CASDRDRERLGSPLHF. CDR3 nucleotide sequence: TGTGCCAGCGACCGGGACAGGGAAAGATTAGGTTCACCCCTCCACTTT.